The 14 T cell receptor beta chains given below trace back to one sample, sequenced in a study of T cell changes during pregnancy in multiple sclerosis. Assay: immunoSEQ multiplex PCR; the TCRdb copy retains only in-frame clones and omits some. The data hold approximately 90,000 clones, with 80% to 95% observed a single time. This material consisted of peripheral blood, taken before pregnancy. Source of these receptors: a female donor with multiple sclerosis, enrolled in a pregnancy study.

The chain is built from TRBV7-6 and TRBJ2-5; 7 positions agree with TRBD2. Germline V gene sequence: CDR1 SGHVS, CDR2 FNYEAQ. The CDR3 extends over 13 amino acids. The junction had 4 bases not matched to a gene; V was cut back by 0 bases and J by 9 bases. CDR3 sequence (DNA): TGTGCCAGCAGCTTAGCGGGGGGGATGCCCCAGTACTTC. Translated: CASSLAGGMPQYF.

The chain recombines TRBV7-9 with TRBJ2-1; 13 positions match TRBD2. The CDR3 is 18 residues long. Trimming took 4 bases from V and 0 from J; bases not matched to a gene: 6. Germline V lookup: CDR1 SEHNR, CDR2 FQNEAQ (reference sequence). This CDR3 reads CASSSQGLAGVSYNEQFF. The CDR3 DNA reads TGTGCCAGCAGCTCGCAAGGACTAGCGGGAGTCTCCTACAATGAGCAGTTCTTC.

The chain is built from TRBV6-1 and TRBJ2-7; D might be TRBD2 (6 bases). The CDR3 runs to 13 residues. V dropped 4 bases and J dropped 7 bases, with 14 bases sitting between them. Per germline, CDR1 MNHNS and CDR2 SASEGT. The CDR3 sequence is CASSVSSVGEQYF. The CDR3 coding sequence is TGTGCCAGCAGTGTTTCTAGCGTAGGGGAGCAGTACTTC.

V gene TRBV4-2 combines with J gene TRBJ2-3, with a possible D match to TRBD2 (5 bases). This CDR3 contains 14 residues. Trimming took off 4 bases at V and 0 bases at J, with 8 bases between the two ends. Germline-derived CDR1 and CDR2 are LGHNA and YNFKEQ. CDR3 DNA: TGTGCCAGCAGCCGAAGCGGAAGCACAGATACGCAGTATTTT. It translates to CASSRSGSTDTQYF.

This rearrangement joins TRBV10-3 to TRBJ2-7; maybe TRBD1 (6 bases). Between the trimmed V and J ends, which lost 2 bases and 4 bases, there was a span of 9 bases. The germline gives CDR1 ENHRY, CDR2 SYGVKD. The CDR3 has 13 amino acids. The CDR3 spells CAISERGKYEQYF. CDR3 DNA: TGTGCCATCAGTGAGAGGGGGAAGTACGAGCAGTACTTC.

The V gene is TRBV15, the J gene TRBJ1-4, with D possibly matching TRBD1 (6 bases). CDR3 length: 16 amino acids. In germline, CDR1 is LNHNV, CDR2 YYDKDF (reference sequence). V shed 4 bases and J shed 8 bases, with 20 bases lying between them. In DNA, the CDR3 is TGTGCCACCAGCACTTTTCCGGGCAGGGGAGACGAAAAACTGTTTTTT. Encoded protein: CATSTFPGRGDEKLFF.

The V and J genes are TRBV7-2 and TRBJ1-2; D gene ambiguous. CDR3 length equals 14 residues. CDR1 is SGHTA and CDR2 is FQGNSA in the germline V gene. V was clipped by 4 bases and J by 6 bases, with 15 bases between them. The CDR3 reads CASSSSARTDGYTF. DNA of the CDR3: TGTGCCAGCAGCTCAAGCGCCCGGACTGATGGCTACACCTTC.

This clone was seen only once. The chain joins TRBV11-2 to TRBJ2-7; D not resolved. V lost 0 bases and J lost 9, with 9 bases in between. This CDR3 is built from 12 residues. Germline CDR1 is SGHAT and CDR2 is FQNNGV. Here the CDR3 reads CASSLDRPGQYF. As DNA, the CDR3 is TGTGCCAGCAGCTTAGATAGGCCAGGGCAGTACTTC.

J is TRBJ2-5 and V is TRBV27, with a weak D call TRBD2 (6 bases). CDR1 is MNHEY and CDR2 is SMNVEV in the germline V gene (reference sequence). CDR3 length: 14 amino acids. Trimming shortened V by 1 base and J by 1 base, and 7 bases separated the two germline ends. DNA of the CDR3: TGTGCCAGCAGTTTATTGGGGGGCCAAGAGACCCAGTACTTC. Its protein is CASSLLGGQETQYF.

This clone turned up a few times. The rearrangement uses TRBV2 and TRBJ1-5; D gene unclear. Trimming removed 3 bases from V and 15 bases from J, with 12 bases in between. Germline CDR1 is SNHLY and CDR2 is FYNNEI. The CDR3 contains 11 residues. CDR3 in DNA: TGTGCCAGCAGTGATGCGTTAGTATGGCATTTT. Protein product: CASSDALVWHF.

The chain recombines TRBV5-1 with TRBJ2-3; D call uncertain. The CDR3 has 14 amino acids. Germline CDR1 is SGHRS and CDR2 is YFSETQ. With 2 bases removed from V and 2 bases from J, the gap between germline ends came to 9 bases. CDR3 region: CASSLVADTDTQYF. CDR3 DNA: TGCGCCAGCAGCTTAGTCGCGGACACAGATACGCAGTATTTT.

This chain joins TRBV5-1 and TRBJ2-5, with 14 bases that match TRBD2. This CDR3 is 15 amino acids long. CDR1 and CDR2 from the germline V gene are SGHRS and YFSETQ. Losses at the gene ends were 4 bases for V and 5 bases for J; bases not matched to a gene: 4. The CDR3 DNA sequence: TGCGCCAGCAGCAAGGGACTAGCGGGGGTTGAGACCCAGTACTTC. Amino acids: CASSKGLAGVETQYF.

The J gene is TRBJ2-3, the V gene TRBV7-6, with TRBD2 matching over 8 bases. The CDR3 contains 16 residues. Germline V gene sequence: CDR1 SGHVS, CDR2 FNYEAQ. J lost 0 bases, V lost 5 bases, and 7 bases had no gene match. In nucleotides, the CDR3 is TGTGCCAGCAGCCCCGGGGTAGCGGGGAGCACAGATACGCAGTATTTT. It translates to CASSPGVAGSTDTQYF.

The V gene is TRBV27, the J gene TRBJ2-7; TRBD1 matches 9 bases. The CDR3 is 14 amino acids. J lost 3 bases, V lost 5 bases, and 5 bases had no gene match. CDR1 and CDR2 from the germline V gene are MNHEY and SMNVEV (reference sequence). The CDR3 sequence is CASSMGQGGYEQYF. CDR3 sequence (DNA): TGTGCCAGCAGTATGGGACAGGGTGGCTACGAGCAGTACTTC.